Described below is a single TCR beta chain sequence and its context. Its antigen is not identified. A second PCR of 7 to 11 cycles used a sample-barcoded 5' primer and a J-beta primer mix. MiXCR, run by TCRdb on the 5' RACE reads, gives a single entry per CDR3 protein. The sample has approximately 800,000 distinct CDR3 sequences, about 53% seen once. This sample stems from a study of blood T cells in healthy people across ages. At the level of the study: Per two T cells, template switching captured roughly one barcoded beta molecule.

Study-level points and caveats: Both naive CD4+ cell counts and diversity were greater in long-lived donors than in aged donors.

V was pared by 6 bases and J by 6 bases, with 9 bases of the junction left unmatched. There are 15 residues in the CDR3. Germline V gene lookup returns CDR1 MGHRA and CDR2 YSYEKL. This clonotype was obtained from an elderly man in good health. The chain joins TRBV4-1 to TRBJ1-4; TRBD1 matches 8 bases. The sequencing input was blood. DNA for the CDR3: TGCGCCAGCAGATCCGGACAGGGCGACTATGAAAAACTGTTTTTT. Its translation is CASRSGQGDYEKLFF.